A selection of T cell receptor beta chains follows, all from one sample in a study of cytomegalovirus exposure and HLA in healthy donors. Libraries were prepared by immunoSEQ multiplex PCR; TCRdb keeps only in-frame clonotypes and omits some of them. In the table there are about 140,000 clones, around 90% of which are singletons. The specimen was PBMCs. All receptors derive from a woman aged 40 to 50 in good health and CMV-seronegative. The CDR3 runs from the conserved cysteine through the conserved F or W.

TRBJ2-5	TRBV28	CASSLSSTETQYF
TRBJ2-5	TRBV6-6	CASSYRSGGQETQYF
TRBJ2-7	TRBV27	CATRTTSGISGQYF
TRBJ2-1	TRBV19	CASSRGLLIERSSYNEQFF
TRBJ2-1	TRBV5-1	CASSLGQGINEQFF
TRBJ1-1	TRBV6-1	CASSSADRLEAFF
TRBJ2-3	TRBV5-4	CASSYKGPTDTQYF
TRBJ2-1	TRBV5-4	CASSSLGATSVRQFF
TRBJ1-4	TRBV7-8	CASSLDPPPVNEKLFF
TRBJ2-5	TRBV15	CATSRDVGARETQYF
TRBJ2-1	TRBV11-3	CASSLGIADYNEQFF
TRBJ2-7	TRBV7-8	CASSLYYEQYF
TRBJ2-3	TRBV6-6	CASSSPRDFGDTQYF
TRBJ1-2	TRBV6-1	CASSEAGETVYGYTF
TRBJ2-7	TRBV4-1	CASSQVRASEHAGSYEQYF
TRBJ2-2	TRBV10-1	CASGGSYTGELFF
TRBJ2-1	TRBV7-2	CASSSRRLAGSNEQFF
TRBJ2-2	TRBV28	CASSVTGELFF
TRBJ2-7	TRBV7-2	CASSPGLAGGGYEQYF
TRBJ2-7	TRBV5-5	CASSLVVDRGQGDYEQYF
TRBJ2-1	TRBV5-4	CASSLPGTGSYEQFF
TRBJ2-2	TRBV19	CATSSGREGTGELFF
TRBJ1-1	TRBV15	CATSSQQGAEAFF
TRBJ2-2	TRBV7-9	CSSSPLAAGELFF
TRBJ1-2	TRBV6-1	CASKATALGYTF
TRBJ1-6	TRBV13	CASSPDRGANSPLHF
TRBJ2-7	TRBV7-8	CASSSGNDRSYEQYF